This TCR beta chain came from a study of identical twins (dated by TCRdb to 2016 to 2017). Notes on the research overall: To test whether fetal clonotypes persist, this study deep-sequenced TCR alpha and beta repertoires from monozygotic twins, from unrelated adults of various ages, and from cord blood. To rule out contamination, the twin experiments were replicated at different times with different library preparation protocols.

Library prep was done by 5' RACE. Sequencing was carried out with an Illumina HiSeq 2000. A universal primer binding site was added through template switching, and the final cDNA carried a unique molecular identifier so that TCR cDNA molecules could be counted accurately. First-strand cDNA for TCR alpha and beta chains was synthesized from specific primers in the conserved constant-segment region. Each cDNA library was double barcoded, with a SMART-Mk sample barcode plus Illumina barcodes, to control for contamination. TruSeq adapter sequences along with Illumina sample barcodes were introduced in two successive PCR steps. Sequencing of the TCR alpha and beta cDNA libraries was done on the Illumina HiSeq platform using custom primers. As for how the authors treated the data: MiGEC processed the raw reads to extract unique molecular identifiers, while MiXCR was used to determine the CDR3 positions. For each individual, recombination models were inferred using an EM algorithm with the repgenHMM and IGoR tools. The tcR package in R was used for shared clonotype analysis, with sharing normalized by the product of cloneset sizes. Out-of-frame nonproductive sequences were analyzed to study raw recombination free of thymic and clonal selection effects. The public reads were quality trimmed at Q25 with fastp and then assembled into clones with MiXCR by TCRdb, keeping productive beta chains. Each entry merges the rows of one CDR3 protein and shows their most common DNA and genes. In this record, the V and J calls reflect TCRdb's handling and not the investigators' own analysis. The sample table holds about 690,000 distinct CDR3 sequences, of which roughly 20% were seen once. The biggest ten clones account for approximately 4.5% of the sample.

Results the study describes overall, beyond this receptor: In monozygotic twins, recombination models systematically underestimated out-of-frame TCR alpha sharing, but the models matched the sharing seen between unrelated individuals. Zero-insertion analyses could be partly confounded by invariant T cells such as MAIT and iNKT, though diverse VJ usage argued against such confounding for most clonotypes. Compared with coincidental sharing between unrelated individuals, out-of-frame TCR alpha sequences shared between twins had an excess of sequences with low generation probability. In beta out-of-frame sequences, excess twin sharing was weaker, because having fewer shared sequences lowered the signal-to-noise ratio. Fewer insertions were carried by abundant cord blood beta clonotypes, a similar but weaker trend appeared in young adult naive repertoires, and no such trend appeared in memory repertoires. Because the same donors could not be followed over many years, the conclusions depended on cross-sectional statistical analysis.

On this clonotype: The antigen this receptor binds is unknown. The record has no base qualities; no much larger clone is one base away.

The CDR3 sequence holds 13 residues, the cysteine and phenylalanine included. Only the CDR3 DNA stays, 39 bases, in frame from base 1. The germline V gene supplies CDR1 MNHNS and CDR2 SASEGT. V sheds 6 bases and J sheds 8 bases, leaving 14 bases between their ends. Every donor in the study was a healthy Caucasian. The twin cohort consisted of three pairs of female monozygotic twins, all aged roughly 18 to 30 years. The RNA used for TCR libraries was isolated from peripheral blood mononuclear cells. The sample also formed part of further work on T cells expressing NK-cell markers. Taken from the second paper: Eight or nine donors provided sorted CD3+CD56+NKG2C+, CD3+CD56+NKG2C- and CD3+CD56-NKG2C+ T-cell subsets, whose TCR beta-chain repertoires were profiled. Among the eight sequenced donors, only one was HCMV-seronegative, while the other seven were HCMV-seropositive. In several experiments an anti-gammadeltaTCR antibody was added to restrict sorting to alphabetaTCR-expressing T cells. In a handful of donors, the dominant CD3+CD56+NKG2C+ clonotypes were found to rank among the top 10 CD8+ clonotypes and to make up roughly 1.0-7.0% of CD8+ T cells. Those dominant clonotypes were again the most abundant among CD3+CD56-NKG2C+ cells in four donors, at about 25-60.1%. Whether the expanded NKG2C-expressing T cell clones were specific for HCMV antigens remained unclear. Randomly selected healthy volunteers, three men and five women, were used as the eight sequenced donors. HCMV-specific IgG was detected in serum with a commercial ELISA kit to determine HCMV serostatus. For about 6 donors, unsorted PBMC were also used to sequence bulk peripheral blood T-cell repertoires. MIGEC handled demultiplexing of the reads and grouping by UMI, while MiTCR was used to assemble and quantify clonotypes. To exclude erroneous sequences, only TCR cDNA sequences supported by at least two reads were retained. Downstream repertoire analysis used the tcR package, and clonotypes were matched across fractions by CDR3 nucleotide sequence plus V segment. VDJmatch was used to annotate antigen specificity against VDJdb, with one amino acid substitution in CDR3 allowed.

The chain uses TRBV6-1 and TRBJ2-1, with no confidently assigned D gene. This sequence was found in a young woman in good health. The sample consisted of PBMCs. The DNA sequence follows: TGTGCCAGCAGCCTTGTAGTCGGCCATGAGCAGTTCTTC. The resulting protein is CASSLVVGHEQFF.